This T cell receptor (beta chain) was recorded in a study of human T cells and chemical hapten exposure. The time point here: patch test 2, 6 weeks after DPC sensitization. Treatment defined: therapeutic diphenylcyclopropenone sensitization with weekly scalp DPC. The donor pool consisted of alopecia patients aged 18 to 70 years, considered suitable for DPC. V was shortened by 10 bases and J by 1 base, with 15 bases between the two germline ends. CDR1 and CDR2 (germline): LNHDA, SQIVND (reference sequence). CDR3 length: 14 amino acids. Overall study results and limits: The formation of large CDR3 similarity clusters by expanded TCRs significantly exceeded that of controls.

TCRdb recomputed calls from the RACE reads with MiXCR, one row per CDR3 protein. Here the sample spans about 85,000 distinct CDR3 sequences, around 10% being singletons. There are many counts of this clonotype. Its antigen remains unknown. The source of this sequence is a man in his late teens or twenties with alopecia areata. Some clones in this sample may be carry-over from other donors' samples. The chain is built from TRBV19 and TRBJ2-3, with D possibly TRBD1 on 6 matching bases. The sequenced sample was whole blood, obtained in connection with sensitization to the hapten diphenylcyclopropenone (DPC). CDR3 residues: CATSFSGGTDTQYF. The CDR3 nucleotides are TGTGCCACCTCCTTTTCAGGGGGCACAGATACGCAGTATTTT.